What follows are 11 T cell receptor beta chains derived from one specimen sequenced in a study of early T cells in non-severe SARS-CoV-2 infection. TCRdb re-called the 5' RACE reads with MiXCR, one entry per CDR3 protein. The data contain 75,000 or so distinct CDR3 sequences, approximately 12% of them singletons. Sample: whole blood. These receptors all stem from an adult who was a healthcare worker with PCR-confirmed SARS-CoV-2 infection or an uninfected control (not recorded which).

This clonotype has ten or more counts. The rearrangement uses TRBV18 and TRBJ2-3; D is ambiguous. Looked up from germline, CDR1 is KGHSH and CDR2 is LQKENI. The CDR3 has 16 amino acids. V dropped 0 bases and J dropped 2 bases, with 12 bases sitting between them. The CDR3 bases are TGTGCCAGCTCACCACCGTGGGCAGATAACACAGATACGCAGTATTTT. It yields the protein CASSPPWADNTDTQYF.

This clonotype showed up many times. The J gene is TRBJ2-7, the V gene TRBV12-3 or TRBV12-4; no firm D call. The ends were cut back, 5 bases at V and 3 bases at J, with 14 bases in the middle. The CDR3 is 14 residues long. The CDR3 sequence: CASSRPSYGYEQYF. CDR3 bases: TGTGCCAGCAGTCGCCCCTCCTACGGCTACGAGCAGTACTTC.

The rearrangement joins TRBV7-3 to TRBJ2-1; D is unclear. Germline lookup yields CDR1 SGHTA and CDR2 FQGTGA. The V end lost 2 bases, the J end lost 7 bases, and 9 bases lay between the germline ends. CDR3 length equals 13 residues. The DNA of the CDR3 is TGTGCCAGCAGCTTAGGATCTCTGAATGAGCAGTTCTTC. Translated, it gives CASSLGSLNEQFF.

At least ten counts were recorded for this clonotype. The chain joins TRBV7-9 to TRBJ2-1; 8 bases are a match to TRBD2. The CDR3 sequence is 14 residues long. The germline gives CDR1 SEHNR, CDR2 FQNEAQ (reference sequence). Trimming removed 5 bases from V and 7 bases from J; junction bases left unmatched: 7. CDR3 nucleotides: TGTGCCAGCAGCACCAGCGGGAGTGGTAATGAGCAGTTCTTC. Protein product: CASSTSGSGNEQFF. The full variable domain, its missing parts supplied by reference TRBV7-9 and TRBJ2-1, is DTGVSQNPRHKITKRGQNVTFRCDPISEHNRLYWYRQTLGQGPEFLTYFQNEAQLEKSRLLSDRFSAERPKGSFSTLEIQRTEQGDSAMYLCASSTSGSGNEQFFGPGTRLTVL.

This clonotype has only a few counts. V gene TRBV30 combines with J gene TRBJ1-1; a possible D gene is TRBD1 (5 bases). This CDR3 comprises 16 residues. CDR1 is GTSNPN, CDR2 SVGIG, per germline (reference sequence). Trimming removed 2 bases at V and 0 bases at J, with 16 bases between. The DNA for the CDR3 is TGTGCCTGGAGTAGGCGCGGGGGACCCATGAACACTGAAGCTTTCTTT. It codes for CAWSRRGGPMNTEAFF.

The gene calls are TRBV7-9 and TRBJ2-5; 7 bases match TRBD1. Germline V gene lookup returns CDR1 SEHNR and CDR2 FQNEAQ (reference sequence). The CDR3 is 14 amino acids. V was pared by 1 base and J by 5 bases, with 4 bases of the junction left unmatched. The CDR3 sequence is CASSLETGHETQYF. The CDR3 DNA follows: TGTGCCAGCAGCTTAGAGACAGGGCACGAGACCCAGTACTTC.

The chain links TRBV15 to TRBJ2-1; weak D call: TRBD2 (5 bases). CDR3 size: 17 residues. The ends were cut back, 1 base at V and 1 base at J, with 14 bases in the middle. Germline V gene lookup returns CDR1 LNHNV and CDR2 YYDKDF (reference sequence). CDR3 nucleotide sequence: TGTGCCACCAGCAGAGTCGGTGGGAGAAGGTCCTACAATGAGCAGTTCTTC. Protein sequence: CATSRVGGRRSYNEQFF.

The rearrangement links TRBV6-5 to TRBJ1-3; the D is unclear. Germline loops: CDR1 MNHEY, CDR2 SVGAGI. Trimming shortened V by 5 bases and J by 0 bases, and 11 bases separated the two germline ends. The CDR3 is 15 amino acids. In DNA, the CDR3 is TGTGCCAGCAGTCCCCTGTTACACTCTGGAAACACCATATATTTT. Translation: CASSPLLHSGNTIYF.

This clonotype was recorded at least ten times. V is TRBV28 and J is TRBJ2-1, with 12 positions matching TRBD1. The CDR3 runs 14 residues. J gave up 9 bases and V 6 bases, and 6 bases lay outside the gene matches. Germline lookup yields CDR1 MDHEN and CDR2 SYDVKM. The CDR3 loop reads CASSPGTGGSEQFF. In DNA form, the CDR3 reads TGTGCCAGCAGCCCAGGGACAGGGGGCAGTGAGCAGTTCTTC.

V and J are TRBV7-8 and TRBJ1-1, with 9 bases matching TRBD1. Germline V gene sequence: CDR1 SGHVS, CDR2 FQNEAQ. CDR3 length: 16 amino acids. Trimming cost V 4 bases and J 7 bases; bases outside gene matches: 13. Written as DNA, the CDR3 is TGTGCCAGCAGCTCCAGATGGACAGGGGTGACAAGTGAAGCTTTCTTT. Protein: CASSSRWTGVTSEAFF.

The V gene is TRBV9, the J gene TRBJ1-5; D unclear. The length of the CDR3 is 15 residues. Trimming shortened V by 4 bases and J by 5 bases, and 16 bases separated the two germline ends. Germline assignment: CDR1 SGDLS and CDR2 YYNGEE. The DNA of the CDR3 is TGTGCCAGCAGCCCGGCACTCGAGGGCGATCAGCCCCAGCATTTT. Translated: CASSPALEGDQPQHF. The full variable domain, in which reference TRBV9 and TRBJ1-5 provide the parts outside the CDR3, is DSGVTQTPKHLITATGQRVTLRCSPRSGDLSVYWYQQSLDQGLQFLIQYYNGEERAKGNILERFSAQQFPDLHSELNLSSLELGDSALYFCASSPALEGDQPQHFGDGTRLSIL.